This passage covers 29 T cell receptor beta chains from one sample sequenced in a study of T cells expressing NK-cell markers. TCRdb reprocessed the 5' RACE reads and keeps a single row for each CDR3 protein, giving no DNA. The sample has over 200,000 distinct CDR3 sequences. The sample was blood T cells: a sorted CD56 or NKG2C T cell subset, CD4+ or CD8+ T cells, or bulk PBMC T cells (not recorded which). These receptor sequences come from a young man in good health.

The V gene is TRBV29-1, the J gene TRBJ2-5; TCRdb's D call, TRBD2, is unchecked because there is no DNA. CDR1 is SQVTM and CDR2 is ANQGSEA in the germline V gene. The CDR3 is 15 amino acids. CDR3 amino acids: CSVGGTSGRVETQYF.

This chain uses TRBV18 with TRBJ2-3; TCRdb's D call, TRBD1, is unchecked because there is no DNA. Germline assignment: CDR1 KGHSH and CDR2 LQKENI. This CDR3 comprises 17 residues. Here the CDR3 reads CASSPLPAGSPTDTQYF.

This chain connects TRBV7-2 to TRBJ2-3; checking the TCRdb D call of TRBD1 is not possible without DNA. CDR1 is SGHTA, CDR2 FQGNSA, per germline. This CDR3 has 12 residues. The CDR3 sequence: CASSQQGDTQYF.

This chain connects TRBV29-1 to TRBJ2-1. Per germline, CDR1 SQVTM and CDR2 ANQGSEA. The CDR3 runs 15 residues. CDR3 loop: CSVEGLRNLYNEQFF.

The chain employs TRBV7-2 and TRBJ2-5; TCRdb gives TRBD1 as the D gene, but with no DNA this cannot be confirmed. The CDR3 is 15 residues long. CDR1 is SGHTA, CDR2 FQGNSA, per germline. The CDR3 sequence is CASSRKRTVQETQYF. Full variable domain (rest looked up from reference TRBV7-2 and TRBJ2-5): GAGVSQSPSNKVTEKGKDVELRCDPISGHTALYWYRQSLGQGLEFLIYFQGNSAPDKSGLPSDRFSAERTGGSVSTLTIQRTQQEDSAVYLCASSRKRTVQETQYFGPGTRLLVL.

J is TRBJ2-7 and V is TRBV5-4. The CDR3 is made up of 13 amino acids. From germline, CDR1 is SGHNT and CDR2 YYREEE (reference sequence). The CDR3 spells CASSLIDDYEQYF.

The chain links TRBV12-3 or TRBV12-4 to TRBJ2-1; TCRdb lists TRBD1, though no DNA is available to test this call. CDR3 length equals 15 residues. CDR3: CASRTDRGKYNEQFF.

The chain couples TRBV7-9 to TRBJ2-1; TCRdb's assignment of TRBD1 cannot be checked, as there is no DNA. Germline CDR1 and CDR2: SEHNR and FQNEAQ (reference sequence). The CDR3 has 16 residues. The CDR3 protein is CASSFPDRGVYNEQFF.

V and J are TRBV7-2 and TRBJ2-1. Germline V lookup: CDR1 SGHTA, CDR2 FQGNSA. The CDR3 extends over 15 amino acids. This CDR3 reads CASSSAGGAYNEQFF.

The rearrangement uses TRBV12-3 or TRBV12-4 and TRBJ2-1; as DNA is missing, the TRBD2 call by TCRdb cannot be tested. This CDR3 has 12 amino acids. CDR3 loop: CASTSLASEQFF.

This chain joins TRBV11-2 and TRBJ2-2. The CDR3 totals 18 residues. The germline CDR1 and CDR2 sequences are SGHAT and FQNNGV. CDR3 residues: CASSPVRGVALDTGELFF. The full variable domain, in which reference TRBV11-2 and TRBJ2-2 provide the parts outside the CDR3, is EAGVAQSPRYKIIEKRQSVAFWCNPISGHATLYWYQQILGQGPKLLIQFQNNGVVDDSQLPKDRFSAERLKGVDSTLKIQPAKLEDSAVYLCASSPVRGVALDTGELFFGEGSRLTVL.

The chain employs TRBV7-6 and TRBJ2-1. The germline CDR1 and CDR2 sequences are SGHVS and FNYEAQ. This CDR3 region has 15 residues. CDR3 sequence reads: CASSSTRGSYNEQFF.

CDR3 loop: CASSFGTGEAFF. The chain joins TRBV12-3 or TRBV12-4 to TRBJ1-1; TCRdb outputs TRBD1, but without DNA this stays unchecked. The CDR3 has 12 amino acids.

This CDR3 is CASSSGTMKTQYF. V is TRBV6-6 and J is TRBJ2-5; TCRdb lists TRBD2, though no DNA is available to test this call. CDR1 is MNHNY and CDR2 is SVGAGI in the germline V gene (reference sequence). There are 13 residues in the CDR3.

The rearrangement uses TRBV9 and TRBJ2-1; TCRdb's D gene call, TRBD2, goes unchecked for lack of DNA. Germline V lookup: CDR1 SGDLS, CDR2 YYNGEE. CDR3 length: 14 amino acids. The chain's CDR3 is CASSVAGRENEQFF.

The V gene is TRBV29-1, the J gene TRBJ2-3; TCRdb indicates TRBD1, and absent DNA this call remains unverified. Germline CDR1 is SQVTM and CDR2 is ANQGSEA. This CDR3 has 15 residues. The CDR3 spells CSVGFWDRDTDTQYF.

The chain couples TRBV11-2 to TRBJ1-4; TCRdb names TRBD1, which stays unverified in the absence of DNA. Germline V gene lookup returns CDR1 SGHAT and CDR2 FQNNGV. The CDR3 loop spans 15 amino acids. CDR3 sequence reads: CASSVGRGVGEKLFF.

This chain joins TRBV7-6 and TRBJ2-7; the TCRdb D gene call, TRBD1, has no DNA to confirm it. Germline values: CDR1 SGHVS, CDR2 FNYEAQ. This CDR3 region has 14 residues. Here the CDR3 reads CASSPGTGGYEQYF.

The V and J genes are TRBV18 and TRBJ2-5. Germline CDR1 is KGHSH and CDR2 is LQKENI. The CDR3 covers 14 residues. CDR3 sequence: CASSPGAYQETQYF.

CDR3 loop: CASSKPGQGGETQYF. The chain combines TRBV28 with TRBJ2-5; the TCRdb call, TRBD1, lacks DNA for checking. The CDR3 consists of 15 residues. CDR1 and CDR2 (germline): MDHEN, SYDVKM. Variable domain in full (rest from reference TRBV28 and TRBJ2-5): DVKVTQSSRYLVKRTGEKVFLECVQDMDHENMFWYRQDPGLGLRLIYFSYDVKMKEKGDIPEGYSVSREKKERFSLILESASTNQTSMYLCASSKPGQGGETQYFGPGTRLLVL.

CDR3 sequence: CASSEDFSSYNEQFF. V usage is TRBV7-3 and J usage is TRBJ2-1; TCRdb names TRBD2, which stays unverified in the absence of DNA. Germline V gene sequence: CDR1 SGHTA, CDR2 FQGTGA. The CDR3 totals 15 residues.

V and J are TRBV18 and TRBJ2-3. Germline CDR1 and CDR2: KGHSH and LQKENI. The CDR3 has 16 amino acids. CDR3 loop: CASSPPSGSGTDTQYF.

The chain employs TRBV18 and TRBJ2-3; TCRdb indicates TRBD2, and absent DNA this call remains unverified. The CDR3 has 17 residues. Germline loops: CDR1 KGHSH, CDR2 LQKENI. The chain's CDR3 is CASSPLSGGPSIDTQYF.

V is TRBV6-1 and J is TRBJ2-1; TCRdb gives TRBD2 as the D gene, but with no DNA this cannot be confirmed. Germline CDR1 and CDR2: MNHNS and SASEGT. The CDR3 runs to 14 residues. The CDR3 loop reads CASSAGDGFNEQFF.

The chain uses TRBV2 and TRBJ2-1; TCRdb proposes TRBD2, but this gene call is untestable without DNA. Germline CDR1 is SNHLY and CDR2 is FYNNEI. CDR3 size: 15 residues. The CDR3 spells CASSSGTSGDNEQFF.

The chain joins TRBV5-1 to TRBJ1-1; TCRdb gives TRBD1 as the D gene, but with no DNA this cannot be confirmed. This CDR3 region has 14 residues. Germline CDR1 SGHRS, CDR2 YFSETQ. CDR3 loop: CASRGTGGFPEAFF.

This chain joins TRBV20-1 and TRBJ1-4; the TRBD1 assignment by TCRdb is unverifiable without DNA. From germline, CDR1 is DFQATT and CDR2 SNEGSKA (reference sequence). This CDR3 region has 13 residues. Here the CDR3 reads CSARRGWDEKLFF.

The rearrangement uses TRBV29-1 and TRBJ2-5; as DNA is missing, the TRBD1 call by TCRdb cannot be tested. The germline CDR1 and CDR2 sequences are SQVTM and ANQGSEA. The CDR3 is made up of 16 amino acids. CDR3 sequence reads: CSVEVLEAGGLETQYF.

V gene TRBV4-3 combines with J gene TRBJ2-3; TCRdb indicates TRBD2, and absent DNA this call remains unverified. Germline V gives CDR1 LGHNA, CDR2 YSLEER. The CDR3 spans 14 residues. This CDR3 is CASSLAERPDTQYF.